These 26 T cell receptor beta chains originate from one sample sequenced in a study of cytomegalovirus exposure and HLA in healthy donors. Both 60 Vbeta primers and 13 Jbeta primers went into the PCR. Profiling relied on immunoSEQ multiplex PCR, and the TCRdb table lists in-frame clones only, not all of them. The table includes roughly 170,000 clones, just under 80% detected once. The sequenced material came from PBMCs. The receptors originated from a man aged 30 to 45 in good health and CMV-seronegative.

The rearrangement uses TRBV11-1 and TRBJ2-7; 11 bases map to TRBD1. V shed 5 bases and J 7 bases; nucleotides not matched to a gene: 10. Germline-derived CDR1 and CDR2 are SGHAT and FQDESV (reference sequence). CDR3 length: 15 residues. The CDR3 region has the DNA TGTGCCAGCAGCCGTGGACAGGGGGCGATTGCGGAGCAGTACTTC. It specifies CASSRGQGAIAEQYF.

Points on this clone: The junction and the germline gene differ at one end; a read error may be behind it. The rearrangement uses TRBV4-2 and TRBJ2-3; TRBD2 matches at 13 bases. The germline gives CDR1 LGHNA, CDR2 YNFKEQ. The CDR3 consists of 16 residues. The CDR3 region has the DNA TGTGCCAGCAGCCAAGGGACTAGCGGGAGCAGAGATACGCAGTATTTT. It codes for CASSQGTSGSRDTQYF.

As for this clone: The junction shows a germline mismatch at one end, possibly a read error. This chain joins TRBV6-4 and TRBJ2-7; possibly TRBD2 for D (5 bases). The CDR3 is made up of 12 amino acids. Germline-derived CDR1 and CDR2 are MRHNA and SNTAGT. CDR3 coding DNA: TGCAAACTCGGGAAAGGATCCTACGAGCAGTACTTC. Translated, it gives CKLGKGSYEQYF.

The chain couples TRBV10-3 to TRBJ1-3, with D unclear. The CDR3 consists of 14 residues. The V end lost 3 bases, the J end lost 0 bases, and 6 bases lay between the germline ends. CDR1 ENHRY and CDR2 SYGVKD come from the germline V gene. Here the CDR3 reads CAISDSLSGNTIYF. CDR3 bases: TGTGCCATCAGTGACTCCCTCTCTGGAAACACCATATATTTT.

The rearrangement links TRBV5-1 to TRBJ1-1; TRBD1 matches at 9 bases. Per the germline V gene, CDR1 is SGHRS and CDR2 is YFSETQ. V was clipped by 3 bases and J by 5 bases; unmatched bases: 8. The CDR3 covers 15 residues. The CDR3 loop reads CASSSAGQGMTEAFF. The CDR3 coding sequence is TGCGCCAGCAGCTCTGCAGGACAGGGGATGACTGAAGCTTTCTTT.

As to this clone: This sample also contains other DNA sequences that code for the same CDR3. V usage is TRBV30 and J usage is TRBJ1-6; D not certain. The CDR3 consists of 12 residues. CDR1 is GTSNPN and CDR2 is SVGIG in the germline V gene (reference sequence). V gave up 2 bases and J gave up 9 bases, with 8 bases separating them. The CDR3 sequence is CAWSPEGSPLHF. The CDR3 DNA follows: TGTGCCTGGAGTCCCGAGGGTTCACCCCTCCACTTT.

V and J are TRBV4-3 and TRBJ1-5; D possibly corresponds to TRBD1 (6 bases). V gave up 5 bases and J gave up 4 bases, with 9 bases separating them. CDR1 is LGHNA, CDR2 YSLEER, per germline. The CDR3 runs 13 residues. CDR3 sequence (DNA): TGCGCCAGCAGCTTTCAGGGGAATCAGCCCCAGCATTTT. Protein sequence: CASSFQGNQPQHF.

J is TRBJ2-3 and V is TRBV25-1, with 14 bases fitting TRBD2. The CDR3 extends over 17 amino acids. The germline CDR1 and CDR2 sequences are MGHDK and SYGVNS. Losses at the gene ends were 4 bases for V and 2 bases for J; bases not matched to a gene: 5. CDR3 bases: TGTGCCAGCAGTGTTGGACTAGCGGGAGGAATCACAGATACGCAGTATTTT. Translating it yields CASSVGLAGGITDTQYF.

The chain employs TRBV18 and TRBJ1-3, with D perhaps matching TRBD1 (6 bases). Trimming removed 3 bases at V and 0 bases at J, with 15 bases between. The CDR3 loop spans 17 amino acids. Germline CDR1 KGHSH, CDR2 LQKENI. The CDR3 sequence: CASSPVPQGNSGNTIYF. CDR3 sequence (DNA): TGTGCCAGCTCACCTGTTCCACAGGGAAACTCTGGAAACACCATATATTTT.

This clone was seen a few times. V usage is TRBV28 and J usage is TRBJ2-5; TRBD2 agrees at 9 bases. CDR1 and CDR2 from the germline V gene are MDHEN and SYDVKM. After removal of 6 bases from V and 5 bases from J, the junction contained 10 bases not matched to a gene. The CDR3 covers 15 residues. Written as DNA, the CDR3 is TGTGCCAGCAGGAGCGGGGGGCTAACCAGGGAGACCCAGTACTTC. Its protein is CASRSGGLTRETQYF.

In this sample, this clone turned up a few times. Written as DNA, the CDR3 is TGTGCCAGCAGCTTGGAGAGGCGTACAGGGGATGTTAATGAAAAACTGTTTTTT. Amino acid sequence: CASSLERRTGDVNEKLFF. The rearrangement joins TRBV5-6 to TRBJ1-4, with 7 nucleotides matching TRBD1. V was pared by 0 bases and J by 4 bases, with 12 bases of the junction left unmatched. This CDR3 contains 18 residues. Germline assignment: CDR1 SGHDT and CDR2 YYEEEE.

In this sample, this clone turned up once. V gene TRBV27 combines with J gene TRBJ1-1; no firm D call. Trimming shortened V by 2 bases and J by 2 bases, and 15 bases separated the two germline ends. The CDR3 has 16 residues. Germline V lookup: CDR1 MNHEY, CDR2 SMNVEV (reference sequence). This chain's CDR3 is CASSLGWVRLNTEAFF. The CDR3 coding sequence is TGTGCCAGCAGTTTAGGTTGGGTCAGGCTCAACACTGAAGCTTTCTTT.

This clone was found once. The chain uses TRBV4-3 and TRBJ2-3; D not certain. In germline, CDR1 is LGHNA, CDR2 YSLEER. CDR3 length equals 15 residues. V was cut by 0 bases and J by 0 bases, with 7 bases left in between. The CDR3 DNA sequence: TGCGCCAGCAGCCAAGAGGCCCGTAGCACAGATACGCAGTATTTT. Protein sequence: CASSQEARSTDTQYF.

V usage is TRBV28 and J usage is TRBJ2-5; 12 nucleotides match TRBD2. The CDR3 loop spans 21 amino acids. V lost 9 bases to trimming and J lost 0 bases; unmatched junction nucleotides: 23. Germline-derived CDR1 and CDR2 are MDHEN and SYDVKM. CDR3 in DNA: TGTGCCAGTCCTCCTCCTCAAAGGGGACTAGCGGGCGCAGCGTACCAAGAGACCCAGTACTTC. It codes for CASPPPQRGLAGAAYQETQYF.

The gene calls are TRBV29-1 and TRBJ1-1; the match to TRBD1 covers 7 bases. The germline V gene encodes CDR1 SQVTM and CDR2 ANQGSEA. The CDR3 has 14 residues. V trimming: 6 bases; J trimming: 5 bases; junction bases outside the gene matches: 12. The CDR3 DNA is TGCAGCGTGGCCCGACAGGGTATTTTGACTGAAGCTTTCTTT. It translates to CSVARQGILTEAFF. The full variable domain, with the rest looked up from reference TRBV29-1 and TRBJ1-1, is SAVISQKPSRDICQRGTSLTIQCQVDSQVTMMFWYRQQPGQSLTLIATANQGSEATYESGFVIDKFPISRPNLTFSTLTVSNMSPEDSSIYLCSVARQGILTEAFFGQGTRLTVV.

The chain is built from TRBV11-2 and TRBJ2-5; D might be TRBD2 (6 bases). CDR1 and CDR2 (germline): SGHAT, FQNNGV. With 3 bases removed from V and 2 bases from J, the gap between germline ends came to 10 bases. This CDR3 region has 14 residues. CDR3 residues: CASSFTGVQETQYF. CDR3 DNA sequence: TGTGCCAGCAGCTTCACGGGGGTACAAGAGACCCAGTACTTC.

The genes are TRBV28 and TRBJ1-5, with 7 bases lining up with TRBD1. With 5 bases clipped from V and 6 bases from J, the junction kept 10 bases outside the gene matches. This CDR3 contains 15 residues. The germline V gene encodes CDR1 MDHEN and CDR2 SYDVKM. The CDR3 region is CASSQPQGGSQPQHF. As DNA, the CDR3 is TGTGCCAGCAGTCAACCTCAGGGGGGCAGTCAGCCCCAGCATTTT.

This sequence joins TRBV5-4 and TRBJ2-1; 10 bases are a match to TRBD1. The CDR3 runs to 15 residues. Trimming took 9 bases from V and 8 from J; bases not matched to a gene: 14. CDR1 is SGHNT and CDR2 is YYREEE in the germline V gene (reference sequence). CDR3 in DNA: TGTGCCACTCGTAACGTCGACAGGGGGCTTGATGAGCAGTTCTTC. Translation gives CATRNVDRGLDEQFF.

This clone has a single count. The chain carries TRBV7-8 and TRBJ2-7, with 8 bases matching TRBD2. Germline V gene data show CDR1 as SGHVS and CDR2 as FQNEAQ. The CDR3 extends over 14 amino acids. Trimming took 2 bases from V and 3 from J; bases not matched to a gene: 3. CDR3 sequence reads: CASSLKLADYEQYF. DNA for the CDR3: TGTGCCAGCAGCTTAAAACTAGCGGACTACGAGCAGTACTTC.

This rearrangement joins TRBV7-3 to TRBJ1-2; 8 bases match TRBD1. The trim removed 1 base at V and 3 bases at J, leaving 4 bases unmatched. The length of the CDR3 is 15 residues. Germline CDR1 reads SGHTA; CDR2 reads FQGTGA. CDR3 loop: CASSLKAGGDYGYTF. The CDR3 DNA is TGTGCCAGCAGCTTAAAGGCAGGGGGCGACTATGGCTACACCTTC.

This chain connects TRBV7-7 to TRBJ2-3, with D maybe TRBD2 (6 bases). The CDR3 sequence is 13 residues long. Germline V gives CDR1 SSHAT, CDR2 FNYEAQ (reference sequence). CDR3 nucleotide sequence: TGTGCTAGCGGCCCACCTAGCACAGATACGCAGTATTTT. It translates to CASGPPSTDTQYF.

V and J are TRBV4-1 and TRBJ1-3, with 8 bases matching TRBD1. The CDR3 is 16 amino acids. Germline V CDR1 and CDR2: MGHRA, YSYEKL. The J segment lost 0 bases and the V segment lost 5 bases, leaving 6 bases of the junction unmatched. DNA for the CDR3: TGCGCCAGCAGCATCCGGCAGGGGGCCTCTGGAAACACCATATATTTT. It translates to CASSIRQGASGNTIYF.

In DNA, the CDR3 is TGTGCCAGCAGTGAAGCTTCAGTGGTGAACACTGAAGCTTTCTTT. Translating it yields CASSEASVVNTEAFF. V gene TRBV25-1 combines with J gene TRBJ1-1, with D unresolved. The V end lost 2 bases, the J end lost 0 bases, and 10 bases lay between the germline ends. CDR1 and CDR2 (germline): MGHDK, SYGVNS. The CDR3 sequence is 15 residues long.

The CDR3 DNA follows: TGCGCCAGCAGCCCTACTGGGGCGTCTAATGAAAAACTGTTTTTT. Amino acid sequence: CASSPTGASNEKLFF. This chain joins TRBV5-1 and TRBJ1-4; TRBD1 might be the D (5 bases). The length of the CDR3 is 15 residues. CDR1 and CDR2 (germline): SGHRS, YFSETQ. The ends were cut back, 4 bases at V and 3 bases at J, with 13 bases in the middle.

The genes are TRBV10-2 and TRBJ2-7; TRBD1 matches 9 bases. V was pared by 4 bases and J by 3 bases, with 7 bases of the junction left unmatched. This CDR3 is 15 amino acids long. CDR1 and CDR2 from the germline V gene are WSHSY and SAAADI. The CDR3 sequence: CASSGGQGGYYEQYF. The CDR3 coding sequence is TGCGCCAGCAGTGGGGGACAGGGAGGGTACTACGAGCAGTACTTC.

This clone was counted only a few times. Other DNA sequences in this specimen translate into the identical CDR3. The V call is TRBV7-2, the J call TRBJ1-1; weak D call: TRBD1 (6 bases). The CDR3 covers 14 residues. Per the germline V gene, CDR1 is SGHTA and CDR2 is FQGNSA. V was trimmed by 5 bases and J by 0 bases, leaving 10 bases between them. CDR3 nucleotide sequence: TGTGCCAGCAGCCTAGGGGGGGTGAACACTGAAGCTTTCTTT. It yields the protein CASSLGGVNTEAFF.